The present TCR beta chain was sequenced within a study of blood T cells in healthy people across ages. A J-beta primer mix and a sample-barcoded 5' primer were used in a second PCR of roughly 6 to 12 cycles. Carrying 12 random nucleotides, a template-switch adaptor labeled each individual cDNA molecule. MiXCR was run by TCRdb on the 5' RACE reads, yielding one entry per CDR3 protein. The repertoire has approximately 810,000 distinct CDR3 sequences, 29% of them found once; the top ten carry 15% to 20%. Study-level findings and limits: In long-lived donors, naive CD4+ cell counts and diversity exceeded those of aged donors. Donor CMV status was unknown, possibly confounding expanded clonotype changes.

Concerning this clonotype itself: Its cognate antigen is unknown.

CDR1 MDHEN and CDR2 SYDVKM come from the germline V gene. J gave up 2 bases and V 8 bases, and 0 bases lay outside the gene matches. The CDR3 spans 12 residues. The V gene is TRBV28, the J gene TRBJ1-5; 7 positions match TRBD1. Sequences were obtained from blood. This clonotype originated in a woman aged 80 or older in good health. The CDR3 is CASGTGNQPQHF. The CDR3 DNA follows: TGTGCCAGCGGGACAGGCAATCAGCCCCAGCATTTT.